In this sample, the clone carrying this T cell receptor beta chain is medium-sized. Its specificity is not known. The method was immunoSEQ multiplex PCR; TCRdb's version includes in-frame clones alone and lacks a portion of them. This table has 15,000 to 20,000 clones, over 50% appearing once. The sample is drawn from a study of Tregs in tolerant kidney transplant recipients. The overall study: CD4+CD25+CD127- cells came from approximately 3-day belatacept mixed lymphocyte reactions, some with roughly 5-day graft donor restimulation.

The V and J ends lost 0 bases and 3 bases, in that order; junction bases with no gene match: 9. The CDR3 extends over 19 amino acids. CDR1 and CDR2 from the germline V gene are SGHRS and YFSETQ. General study results and limits: The most relevant donor-specific Treg TCRbeta repertoire apparently came from expansion with activated donor B cells. No direct test of biological reproducibility was done here. Findings come from small patient numbers and require larger validation.

Input material: Tregs from blood cultured with allogeneic cells. V is TRBV5-1 and J is TRBJ2-4; TRBD2 matches at 13 bases. The receptor comes from a human donor in good health. CDR3 nucleotide sequence: TGCGCCAGCAGCTTGGTTGCAGGGGGGACTAGCGGGAACAAAAACATTCAGTACTTC. This encodes CASSLVAGGTSGNKNIQYF.